The T cell receptor beta chain under discussion was sequenced for a study of cytomegalovirus exposure and HLA in healthy donors. The PCR made use of 60 Vbeta and 13 Jbeta primers. The protocol was immunoSEQ multiplex PCR, while the TCRdb copy is restricted to in-frame clones and leaves out a portion. Its clone listing holds about 120,000 clones. V was shortened by 0 bases and J by 5 bases, with 11 bases between the two germline ends. This CDR3 spans 14 amino acids. The germline CDR1 and CDR2 sequences are MRHNA and SNTAGT. As regards this clone: Its matching antigen is unknown.

Study-wide findings and caveats: A later analysis linked more than 15,000 TCR beta sequences to HLA alleles at 0.05 false discovery rate. Common viral pathogens seemed to be connected with several of the most significant clusters, according to a later analysis. The authors excluded some V segments, including TRBV6-2 and TRBV6-3, as indistinguishable. CMV serostatus was the sole immune exposure data available.

The rearrangement joins TRBV6-4 to TRBJ2-7, with D possibly matching TRBD1 (5 bases). This TCR was recovered from a woman aged 40 to 50 in good health and CMV-seropositive. The sequenced material came from PBMCs. Here the CDR3 reads CASSDSLGEDEQYF. CDR3 nucleotide sequence: TGTGCCAGCAGTGACTCATTAGGGGAAGACGAGCAGTACTTC.